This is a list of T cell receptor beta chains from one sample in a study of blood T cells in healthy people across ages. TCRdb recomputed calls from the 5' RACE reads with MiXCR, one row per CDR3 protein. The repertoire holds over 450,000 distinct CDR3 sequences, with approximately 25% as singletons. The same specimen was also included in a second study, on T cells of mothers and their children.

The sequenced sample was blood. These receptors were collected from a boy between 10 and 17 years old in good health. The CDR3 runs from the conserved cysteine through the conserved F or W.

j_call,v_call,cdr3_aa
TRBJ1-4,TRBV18,CASSPAISSTNEKLFF
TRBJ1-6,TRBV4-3,CASSQEPPRVWGSPLHF
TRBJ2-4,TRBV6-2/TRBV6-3,CASRRTSGGNIQYF
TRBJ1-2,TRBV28,CASSQRPGQNLYGYTF
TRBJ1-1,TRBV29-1,CSGQGGTEAFF
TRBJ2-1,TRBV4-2,CASSLEELAHNNEQFF
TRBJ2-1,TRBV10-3,CAIGQGTTYNEQFF
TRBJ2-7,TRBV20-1,CSAETYEQYF
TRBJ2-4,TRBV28,CASSLRTALSKRVQYF
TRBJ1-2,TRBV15,CATSRATGPYYGYTF